The clone carrying this T cell receptor (beta chain) was detected ten times or more. The antigen is unknown. These data come from a study of CD8 T cells in ankylosing spondylitis. Findings and caveats of the study: Several highly homologous variants made up a TCR beta motif that seemed to typify ankylosing spondylitis blood. Earlier authors reported some of these motif variants in reactive arthritis synovial fluid and blood. Reports say disease-linked clones showed up significantly more in matched ankylosing spondylitis synovial fluid.

Quantitative 5'-RACE with molecular barcodes produced the TCR beta libraries. TCRdb reanalysed the 5' RACE reads using MiXCR and keeps one entry per CDR3 protein. Among roughly 120,000 distinct CDR3 sequences listed, around 15% were seen once. This clonotype was obtained from a female donor with ankylosing spondylitis or in good health (not recorded which). Material for sequencing was blood, either unsorted or a sorted T cell fraction (not recorded which).

CDR3 nucleotide sequence: TGTGCCTGGAGGCTAGCGCAGACCGGGGAGCTGTTTTTT. Translated: CAWRLAQTGELFF. The chain is built from TRBV30 and TRBJ2-2; TRBD2 might be the D (6 bases). Germline assignment: CDR1 GTSNPN and CDR2 SVGIG (reference sequence). Trimming pared 3 bases from V and 5 bases from J, leaving 10 bases between. There are 13 residues in the CDR3.